These 11 T cell receptor beta chains were sequenced from one sample in a study of identical twins. TCRdb analysed the 5' RACE reads with MiXCR anew, one entry per CDR3 protein. The sample carries some 230,000 distinct CDR3 sequences, 6% to 7% recorded once. Separately, the same data were catalogued under a study of T cells expressing NK-cell markers.

Sample: CD8+ T cells sorted from blood. These receptors were obtained from a woman aged 18-30 years in good health.

This chain uses TRBV25-1 with TRBJ2-5, with 7 bases identical to TRBD1. The CDR3 loop spans 15 amino acids. With V trimmed by 0 bases and J by 3 bases, 4 bases remained unmatched. Germline loops: CDR1 MGHDK, CDR2 SYGVNS. This CDR3 reads CASSEYMTGKETQYF. As DNA, the CDR3 is TGTGCCAGCAGTGAATATATGACAGGGAAAGAGACCCAGTACTTC.

The chain is built from TRBV20-1 and TRBJ2-3; D gene ambiguous. The ends were cut back, 0 bases at V and 8 bases at J, with 21 bases in the middle. Germline V CDR1 and CDR2: DFQATT, SNEGSKA (reference sequence). This CDR3 spans 16 amino acids. DNA for the CDR3: TGCAGTGCTAGAGATGGTAGACTTCTCCCCCCGGGTACGCAGTATTTT. It yields the protein CSARDGRLLPPGTQYF.

This clonotype has only a few counts. The genes are TRBV27 and TRBJ2-1; 11 bases map to TRBD1. Per germline, CDR1 MNHEY and CDR2 SMNVEV (reference sequence). The CDR3 sequence is 12 residues long. J lost 10 bases, V lost 8 bases, and 4 bases had no gene match. The CDR3 spells CASWTGGKEQFF. DNA of the CDR3: TGTGCCAGCTGGACAGGGGGCAAGGAGCAGTTCTTC.

This clonotype has just a few counts. The chain joins TRBV7-6 to TRBJ1-1; 7 bases align to TRBD1. The CDR3 contains 12 residues. Germline trimming cut 3 bases from V and 6 bases from J; bases unmatched to any gene: 1. Germline V CDR1 and CDR2: SGHVS, FNYEAQ. For the CDR3, the DNA is TGTGCCAGCAGCTTGGGACAGTCTGAAGCTTTCTTT. Translating it yields CASSLGQSEAFF.

This clonotype appeared a few times. The V gene is TRBV27, the J gene TRBJ1-2; D not resolved. CDR3 length equals 13 residues. With 6 bases removed from V and 3 bases from J, the gap between germline ends came to 11 bases. In germline, CDR1 is MNHEY, CDR2 SMNVEV (reference sequence). In DNA, the CDR3 is TGTGCCAGCAGACTCACACGGGACTATGGCTACACCTTC. Residues: CASRLTRDYGYTF.

The CDR3 DNA follows: TGTGCCAGCACCCCAGGGTGGGGGAATACGCAGTATTTT. It yields the protein CASTPGWGNTQYF. The V and J genes are TRBV9 and TRBJ2-3; D is tentatively TRBD1 or TRBD2 (5 bases each). There are 13 residues in the CDR3. V lost 6 bases and J lost 7, with 15 bases in between. Germline CDR1 and CDR2: SGDLS and YYNGEE.

In this sample, this clonotype turned up a few times. At one end the junction does not follow the germline gene, possibly because of a read error. The chain couples TRBV7-7 to TRBJ2-1; 9 bases are shared with TRBD1. The CDR3 extends over 16 amino acids. Germline CDR1 and CDR2: SSHAT and FNYEAQ (reference sequence). CDR3 residues: CASSLGTGLGYNEQFF. DNA for the CDR3: TGTGCTAGCAGCTTAGGGACAGGGTTGGGTTACAATGAGCAGTTCTTC.

The chain links TRBV7-9 to TRBJ1-1; D may be TRBD1 (6 bases). There are 13 residues in the CDR3. Looked up from germline, CDR1 is SEHNR and CDR2 is FQNEAQ (reference sequence). V was cut by 7 bases and J by 2 bases, with 11 bases left in between. The CDR3 DNA sequence: TGTGCCAGCATCCGGGGGGGCAACACTGAAGCTTTCTTT. Translation gives CASIRGGNTEAFF. Variable domain in full (rest from reference TRBV7-9 and TRBJ1-1): DTGVSQNPRHKITKRGQNVTFRCDPISEHNRLYWYRQTLGQGPEFLTYFQNEAQLEKSRLLSDRFSAERPKGSFSTLEIQRTEQGDSAMYLCASIRGGNTEAFFGQGTRLTVV.

This clonotype was seen many times. The J gene is TRBJ2-5, the V gene TRBV29-1, with TRBD2 matching over 8 bases. Germline V CDR1 and CDR2: SQVTM, ANQGSEA. The CDR3 runs to 16 residues. V was pared by 0 bases and J by 2 bases, with 8 bases of the junction left unmatched. This CDR3 is CSVEDGGLAGQETQYF. The CDR3 DNA follows: TGCAGCGTTGAAGATGGTGGTCTAGCGGGTCAAGAGACCCAGTACTTC.

This clonotype was found a few times. The chain has TRBV11-2 and TRBJ2-1, with TRBD2 as a possible D gene (5 bases). Germline assignment: CDR1 SGHAT and CDR2 FQNNGV. Trimming took 4 bases from V and 1 from J, leaving 17 bases between them. The CDR3 is 17 amino acids. This CDR3 is CASSSRTGPTSYNEQFF. The DNA for the CDR3 is TGTGCCAGCAGCTCAAGGACTGGACCCACGTCCTACAATGAGCAGTTCTTC.

This rearrangement joins TRBV9 to TRBJ2-3; tentatively, D is TRBD2 (5 bases). The CDR3 totals 15 residues. Germline CDR1 SGDLS, CDR2 YYNGEE. The V and J ends lost 4 bases and 0 bases respectively, with 12 bases between them. CDR3: CASSPRGGSTDTQYF. The CDR3 DNA is TGTGCCAGCAGCCCACGCGGAGGTAGCACAGATACGCAGTATTTT. The full variable domain, completed using reference TRBV9 and TRBJ2-3, is DSGVTQTPKHLITATGQRVTLRCSPRSGDLSVYWYQQSLDQGLQFLIQYYNGEERAKGNILERFSAQQFPDLHSELNLSSLELGDSALYFCASSPRGGSTDTQYFGPGTRLTVL.